This is a list of T cell receptor beta chains from one sample in a study of blood T cell repertoires in COVID-19. Data came from immunoSEQ multiplex PCR; TCRdb stores just in-frame clones and leaves some out. Of 200,000 to 250,000 clones listed, roughly 88% are singletons. Material for sequencing was PBMCs or T cells enriched from blood (not recorded which). Receptor source: a woman in her thirties or forties with acute COVID-19. CDR3s include the opening cysteine and the closing phenylalanine or tryptophan. Fields, in order: clone size, J gene, V gene, D gene, CDR3 protein, CDR3 DNA. D genes are given only for firm matches. Some rows mark clone size as missing; the rest say once, few, many or name a class of expanded clone.

abundance: .
j_gene: TRBJ1-2
v_gene: TRBV2
d_gene: TRBD1
CDR3aa: CASSSPQGFVDGYTF
CDR3nt: TGTGCCAGCAGTTCCCCACAGGGGTTCGTGGATGGCTACACCTTC

abundance: .
j_gene: TRBJ1-5
v_gene: TRBV30
d_gene: TRBD1
CDR3aa: CAWRKPTGGNQPQHF
CDR3nt: TGTGCCTGGAGGAAACCGACAGGGGGCAATCAGCCCCAGCATTTT

abundance: few
j_gene: TRBJ1-2
v_gene: TRBV21-1
d_gene: .
CDR3aa: CGDRRRGYTF
CDR3nt: TGTGGGGACAGGCGTCGTGGCTACACCTTC

abundance: .
j_gene: TRBJ2-2
v_gene: TRBV15
d_gene: TRBD2
CDR3aa: CATSRPTFFGTSATNTGELFF
CDR3nt: TGTGCCACCAGCAGACCCACCTTTTTCGGGACTAGCGCAACGAACACCGGGGAGCTGTTTTTT

abundance: .
j_gene: TRBJ2-3
v_gene: TRBV30
d_gene: TRBD1
CDR3aa: CAWTKTGAHTDTQYF
CDR3nt: TGTGCCTGGACAAAGACAGGGGCACACACAGATACGCAGTATTTT

abundance: .
j_gene: TRBJ1-1
v_gene: TRBV19
d_gene: TRBD1
CDR3aa: CASSLQGADTEAFF
CDR3nt: TGTGCCAGTAGTTTACAGGGGGCGGACACTGAAGCTTTCTTT

abundance: .
j_gene: TRBJ1-1
v_gene: TRBV27
d_gene: .
CDR3aa: CASSFAGMNTEAFF
CDR3nt: TGTGCCAGCAGTTTTGCGGGGATGAACACTGAAGCTTTCTTT

abundance: few
j_gene: TRBJ2-2
v_gene: TRBV19
d_gene: .
CDR3aa: CASSMYGGTGELFF
CDR3nt: TGTGCCAGTAGTATGTACGGGGGTACCGGGGAGCTGTTTTTT

abundance: .
j_gene: TRBJ1-1
v_gene: TRBV30
d_gene: .
CDR3aa: CARDGGPLEAFF
CDR3nt: TGTGCGCGGGACGGGGGGCCACTTGAAGCTTTCTTT

abundance: .
j_gene: TRBJ1-3
v_gene: TRBV6-5
d_gene: TRBD1
CDR3aa: CASSFGQGSGNTIYF
CDR3nt: TGTGCCAGCAGTTTCGGACAGGGGAGCGGAAACACCATATATTTT

abundance: .
j_gene: TRBJ1-1
v_gene: TRBV7-9
d_gene: .
CDR3aa: CASKGGLDVGSAFF
CDR3nt: TGTGCCAGCAAAGGGGGTCTGGATGTAGGTTCGGCTTTCTTT

abundance: .
j_gene: TRBJ2-6
v_gene: TRBV30
d_gene: TRBD2
CDR3aa: CAWSAGGPSGANVLTF
CDR3nt: TGTGCCTGGAGTGCGGGGGGGCCATCCGGGGCCAACGTCCTGACTTTC

abundance: .
j_gene: TRBJ2-3
v_gene: TRBV3-1/TRBV3-2
d_gene: TRBD2
CDR3aa: CASSQDRLAGWTDTQYF
CDR3nt: TGTGCCAGCAGCCAAGATCGACTAGCGGGGTGGACAGATACGCAGTATTTT

abundance: .
j_gene: TRBJ2-7
v_gene: TRBV13
d_gene: .
CDR3aa: CASSPEAGDTTPYEQYF
CDR3nt: TGTGCCAGCAGCCCAGAGGCAGGGGATACTACCCCCTACGAGCAGTACTTC

abundance: .
j_gene: TRBJ2-5
v_gene: TRBV3-1/TRBV3-2
d_gene: .
CDR3aa: CASSQARQETQYF
CDR3nt: TGTGCCAGCAGCCAAGCTAGACAAGAGACCCAGTACTTC

abundance: .
j_gene: TRBJ2-2
v_gene: TRBV19
d_gene: TRBD1
CDR3aa: CASSITGAFANTGELFF
CDR3nt: TGTGCCAGTAGTATAACAGGGGCGTTCGCGAACACCGGGGAGCTGTTTTTT

abundance: .
j_gene: TRBJ1-2
v_gene: TRBV3-1/TRBV3-2
d_gene: .
CDR3aa: CASSQDFGVVGYGYTF
CDR3nt: TGTGCCAGCAGCCAAGATTTCGGGGTAGTAGGGTATGGCTACACCTTC

abundance: once
j_gene: TRBJ1-4
v_gene: TRBV7-3
d_gene: .
CDR3aa: CASSPSPQLTNEKLFF
CDR3nt: TGTGCCAGCAGCCCCAGCCCACAGCTAACTAATGAAAAACTGTTTTTT

abundance: .
j_gene: TRBJ1-1
v_gene: TRBV5-6
d_gene: TRBD1
CDR3aa: CASSFETGGLAFF
CDR3nt: TGTGCCAGCAGCTTTGAGACAGGGGGCTTGGCTTTCTTT

abundance: .
j_gene: TRBJ2-2
v_gene: TRBV7-7
d_gene: .
CDR3aa: CASPETLTGELFF
CDR3nt: TGTGCTAGTCCGGAGACCCTCACCGGGGAGCTGTTTTTT

abundance: .
j_gene: TRBJ1-3
v_gene: TRBV5-6
d_gene: .
CDR3aa: CASSLAVGVSGNTIYF
CDR3nt: TGTGCCAGCAGCTTGGCCGTAGGGGTATCTGGAAACACCATATATTTT

abundance: .
j_gene: TRBJ2-3
v_gene: TRBV11-2
d_gene: .
CDR3aa: CASSTGTPGTDTQYF
CDR3nt: TGTGCCAGCAGCACGGGGACACCCGGCACAGATACGCAGTATTTT

abundance: .
j_gene: TRBJ2-5
v_gene: TRBV2
d_gene: .
CDR3aa: CASRASKFETQYF
CDR3nt: TGTGCCAGCAGGGCTAGCAAGTTTGAGACCCAGTACTTC

abundance: .
j_gene: TRBJ1-1
v_gene: TRBV19
d_gene: .
CDR3aa: CASSIPYDSSEAFF
CDR3nt: TGTGCCAGTAGTATACCATATGACAGTTCTGAAGCTTTCTTT

abundance: .
j_gene: TRBJ1-1
v_gene: TRBV6-5
d_gene: .
CDR3aa: CASSYSPLNTEAFF
CDR3nt: TGTGCCAGCAGTTACTCCCCTCTGAACACTGAAGCTTTCTTT

abundance: .
j_gene: TRBJ2-1
v_gene: TRBV5-5
d_gene: .
CDR3aa: CASSELIDGYPSDEQFF
CDR3nt: TGTGCCAGCAGCGAACTTATAGATGGCTACCCGAGCGATGAGCAGTTCTTC

abundance: .
j_gene: TRBJ2-1
v_gene: TRBV5-1
d_gene: TRBD2
CDR3aa: CASSPAGAYNEQFF
CDR3nt: TGCGCCAGCAGCCCAGCGGGGGCCTACAATGAGCAGTTCTTC

abundance: .
j_gene: TRBJ1-2
v_gene: TRBV27
d_gene: TRBD1
CDR3aa: CASSPRRGGQGNYGYTF
CDR3nt: TGTGCCAGCAGTCCACGCAGGGGGGGACAGGGGAACTATGGCTACACCTTC

abundance: .
j_gene: TRBJ2-1
v_gene: TRBV7-2
d_gene: .
CDR3aa: CASSLNSERLVKPNEQFF
CDR3nt: TGTGCCAGCAGCTTAAATAGCGAGAGACTAGTAAAACCCAATGAGCAGTTCTTC

abundance: .
j_gene: TRBJ2-4
v_gene: TRBV9
d_gene: TRBD1
CDR3aa: CASSSGQGRNIQYF
CDR3nt: TGTGCCAGCAGCTCAGGACAGGGGAGGAACATTCAGTACTTC

abundance: .
j_gene: TRBJ1-1
v_gene: TRBV19
d_gene: .
CDR3aa: CATSLGGAHTEAFF
CDR3nt: TGTGCCACCTCATTAGGGGGGGCGCATACTGAAGCTTTCTTT

abundance: .
j_gene: TRBJ2-1
v_gene: TRBV5-6
d_gene: .
CDR3aa: CASSLQGNEQFF
CDR3nt: TGTGCCAGCAGCTTGCAGGGAAATGAGCAGTTCTTC

abundance: .
j_gene: TRBJ1-4
v_gene: TRBV5-6
d_gene: TRBD1
CDR3aa: CASSLSHRGAREKLFF
CDR3nt: TGTGCCAGCAGCTTAAGCCACAGGGGAGCTCGAGAAAAACTGTTTTTT

abundance: .
j_gene: TRBJ1-2
v_gene: TRBV12-3/TRBV12-4
d_gene: .
CDR3aa: CASTPGVNEGYTF
CDR3nt: TGTGCCAGCACCCCCGGGGTAAACGAGGGCTACACCTTC

abundance: .
j_gene: TRBJ2-1
v_gene: TRBV6-5
d_gene: .
CDR3aa: CASSPRLGNEQFF
CDR3nt: TGTGCCAGCAGTCCCAGACTGGGCAATGAGCAGTTCTTC